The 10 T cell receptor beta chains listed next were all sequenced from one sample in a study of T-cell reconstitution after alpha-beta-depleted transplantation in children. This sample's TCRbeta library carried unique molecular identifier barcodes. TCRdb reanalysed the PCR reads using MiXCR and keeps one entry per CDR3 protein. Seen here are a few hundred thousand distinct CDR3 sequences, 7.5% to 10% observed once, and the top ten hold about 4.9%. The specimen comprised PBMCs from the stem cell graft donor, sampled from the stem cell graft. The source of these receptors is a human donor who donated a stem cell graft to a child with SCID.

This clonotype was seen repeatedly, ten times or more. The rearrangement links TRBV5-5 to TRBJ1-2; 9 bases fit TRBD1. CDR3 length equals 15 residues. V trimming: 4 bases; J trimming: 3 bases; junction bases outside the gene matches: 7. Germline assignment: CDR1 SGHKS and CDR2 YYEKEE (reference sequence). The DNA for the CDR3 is TGTGCCAGCAGCCCCCGGGACAGGGCGTACTATGGCTACACCTTC. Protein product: CASSPRDRAYYGYTF. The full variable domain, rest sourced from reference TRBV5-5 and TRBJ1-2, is DAGVTQSPTHLIKTRGQQVTLRCSPISGHKSVSWYQQVLGQGPQFIFQYYEKEERGRGNFPDRFSARQFPNYSSELNVNALLLGDSALYLCASSPRDRAYYGYTFGSGTRLTVV.

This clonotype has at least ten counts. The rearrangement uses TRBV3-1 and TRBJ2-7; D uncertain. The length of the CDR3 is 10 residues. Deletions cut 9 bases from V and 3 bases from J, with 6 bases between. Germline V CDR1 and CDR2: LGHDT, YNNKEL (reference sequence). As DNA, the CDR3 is TGTGCCAGTGGCAACTACGAGCAGTACTTC. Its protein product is CASGNYEQYF.

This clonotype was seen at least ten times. The CDR3, as DNA: TGCGCCAGCAGCTTCGGGGACAGAGACGAAAGCATTCAGTACTTC. It yields the protein CASSFGDRDESIQYF. V and J are TRBV5-1 and TRBJ2-4; 7 positions agree with TRBD1. The trim removed 2 bases at V and 9 bases at J, leaving 11 bases unmatched. The CDR3 loop spans 15 amino acids. The germline V gene encodes CDR1 SGHRS and CDR2 YFSETQ. The whole variable domain, remainder taken from reference TRBV5-1 and TRBJ2-4, is KAGVTQTPRYLIKTRGQQVTLSCSPISGHRSVSWYQQTPGQGLQFLFEYFSETQRNKGNFPGRFSGRQFSNSRSEMNVSTLELGDSALYLCASSFGDRDESIQYFGAGTRLSVL.

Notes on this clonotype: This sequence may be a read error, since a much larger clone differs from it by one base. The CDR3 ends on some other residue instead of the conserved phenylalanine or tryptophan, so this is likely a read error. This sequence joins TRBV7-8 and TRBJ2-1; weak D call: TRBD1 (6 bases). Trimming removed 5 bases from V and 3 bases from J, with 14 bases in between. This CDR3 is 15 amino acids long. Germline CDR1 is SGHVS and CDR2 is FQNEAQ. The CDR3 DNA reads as TGTGCCAGCAGCCCTGACAGGACTTTCTACAATGAGCAGTTCTTA. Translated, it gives CASSPDRTFYNEQFL.

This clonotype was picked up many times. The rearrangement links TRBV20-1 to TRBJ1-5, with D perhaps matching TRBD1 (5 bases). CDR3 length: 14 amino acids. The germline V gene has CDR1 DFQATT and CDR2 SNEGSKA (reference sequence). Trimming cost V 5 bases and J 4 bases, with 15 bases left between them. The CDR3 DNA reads TGCAGTGCTGGGGGGTGGGGGGATAATCAGCCCCAGCATTTT. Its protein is CSAGGWGDNQPQHF.

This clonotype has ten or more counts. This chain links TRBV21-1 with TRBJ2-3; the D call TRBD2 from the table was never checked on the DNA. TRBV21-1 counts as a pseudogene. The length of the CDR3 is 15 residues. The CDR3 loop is CASSLTSVVTDTQYF. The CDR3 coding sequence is TGTGCCAGCAGCCTGACTAGCGTGGTGACAGATACGCAGTATTTT.

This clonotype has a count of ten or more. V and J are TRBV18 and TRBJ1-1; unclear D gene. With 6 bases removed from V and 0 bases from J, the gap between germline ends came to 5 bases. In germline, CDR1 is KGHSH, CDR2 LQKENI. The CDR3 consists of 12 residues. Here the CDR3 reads CASSELNTEAFF. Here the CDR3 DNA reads TGTGCCAGCTCGGAGCTGAACACTGAAGCTTTCTTT.

The CDR3 DNA is TGTGCCAGCAGCTTCGGCCTGAATGAAAAACTGTTTTTT. It yields the protein CASSFGLNEKLFF. V and J are TRBV7-6 and TRBJ1-4; D ambiguous. V lost 3 bases, J lost 5 bases, and 7 bases lay in between. This CDR3 comprises 13 residues. Per the germline V gene, CDR1 is SGHVS and CDR2 is FNYEAQ.

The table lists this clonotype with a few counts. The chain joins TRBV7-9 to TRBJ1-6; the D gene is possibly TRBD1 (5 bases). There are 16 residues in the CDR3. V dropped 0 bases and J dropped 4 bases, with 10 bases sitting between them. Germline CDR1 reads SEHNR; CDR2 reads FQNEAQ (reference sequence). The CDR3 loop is CASSLASWGYNSPLHF. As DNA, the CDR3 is TGTGCCAGCAGCTTAGCTTCGTGGGGGTATAATTCACCCCTCCACTTT.

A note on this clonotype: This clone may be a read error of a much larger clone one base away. For the CDR3, the DNA is TGTGCCAGTAGTACAGGGAGCGGCTCCACCTTC. Protein sequence: CASSTGSGSTF. The chain is built from TRBV19 and TRBJ1-2, with D perhaps matching TRBD1 (5 bases). Germline values: CDR1 LNHDA, CDR2 SQIVND (reference sequence). CDR3 size: 11 residues.